The clone carrying this TCR beta chain has more than one count but fewer than ten. Its antigen is not identified. The data derive from a study of cytomegalovirus exposure and HLA in healthy donors. This PCR relied on a set of 60 Vbeta primers and 13 Jbeta primers. The data were produced by immunoSEQ multiplex PCR, yet TCRdb's version contains in-frame clones alone and is incomplete. The sample holds about 260,000 clones, more than 55% seen once. Study findings and constraints: Common viral pathogens seemed to be connected with several of the most significant clusters, according to a later analysis.

The CDR3 has 15 amino acids. CDR1 is MNHEY and CDR2 is SMNVEV in the germline V gene (reference sequence). Trimming pared 5 bases from V and 2 bases from J, leaving 13 bases between. This TCR derives from a female donor in good health and CMV-seronegative. Sample: PBMCs. The chain uses TRBV27 and TRBJ2-1; no clear D gene. CDR3 sequence reads: CASSPQVQTYNEQFF. The CDR3 DNA is TGTGCCAGCAGTCCTCAGGTTCAGACCTACAATGAGCAGTTCTTC.